Listed below are T cell receptor beta chains from one sample, sequenced in a study of glioma-infiltrating T cells after dendritic cell vaccination. Assay used: immunoSEQ multiplex PCR; TCRdb lists only in-frame clones, some missing. Of tens of thousands of clones in the sample, about 83% are singletons; the top ten hold just under 3%. Here the sequenced sample was blood, taken before dendritic cell vaccination. The origin of the receptors is a human donor with glioblastoma. The CDR3 runs from the conserved cysteine through the conserved F or W. The D gene is left open where the match is weak. Clone size is given for some rows only: seen once, a few or many times, or a class if the clone is expanded.

V	length	size	D	J	CDR3	DNA
TRBV7-2	15	-	TRBD1	TRBJ1-1	CASSSIQGGSTEAFF	TGTGCCAGCAGCTCGATACAGGGGGGAAGTACTGAAGCTTTCTTT
TRBV27	14	-	-	TRBJ1-2	CASRTWSQNYGYTF	TGTGCCAGCAGGACTTGGTCCCAAAACTATGGCTACACCTTC
TRBV21-1	11	-	-	TRBJ1-2	CASSDLGGYTF	TGTGCCAGCAGCGATCTAGGTGGCTACACCTTC
TRBV19	15	-	-	TRBJ1-3	CASSGQASSGNTIYF	TGTGCCAGTAGTGGTCAAGCGAGCTCTGGAAACACCATATATTTT
TRBV5-1	16	-	TRBD1	TRBJ2-7	CASSLTGTGLPYEQYF	TGCGCCAGCAGCTTGACCGGGACAGGGCTCCCCTACGAGCAGTACTTC
TRBV21-1	16	-	-	TRBJ2-2	CASSKVGTGPTGELFF	TGTGCCAGCAGCAAAGTGGGGACAGGACCCACCGGGGAGCTGTTTTTT
TRBV5-1	16	once	TRBD2	TRBJ2-2	CASSGTSTSNTGELFF	TGCGCCAGCAGCGGGACTAGTACCTCGAACACCGGGGAGCTGTTTTTT
TRBV6-6	16	-	TRBD1	TRBJ1-3	CASTRQGVSSGNTIYF	TGTGCCAGCACCCGACAGGGGGTCAGCTCTGGAAACACCATATATTTT
TRBV4-3	15	-	TRBD2	TRBJ2-5	CASSQESSGRATQYF	TGCGCCAGCAGCCAAGAATCCAGCGGGAGGGCAACCCAGTACTTC
TRBV27	14	-	TRBD2	TRBJ2-1	CASSWGGDYNEQFF	TGTGCCAGCAGTTGGGGGGGGGATTACAATGAGCAGTTCTTC
TRBV7-2	16	-	-	TRBJ2-3	CASSLVGQVSTDTQYF	TGTGCCAGCAGCTTAGTCGGCCAGGTGTCCACAGATACGCAGTATTTT
TRBV4-2	15	-	TRBD2	TRBJ2-7	CASSQAGGRAYEQYF	TGTGCCAGCAGCCAAGCGGGCGGGAGGGCTTACGAGCAGTACTTC
TRBV6-1	15	-	-	TRBJ1-2	CASSEAGGKVNGYTF	TGTGCCAGCAGTGAAGCGGGGGGTAAGGTTAATGGCTACACCTTC
TRBV6-1	11	few	-	TRBJ2-7	CASITAYEQYF	TGTGCCAGCATTACAGCCTACGAGCAGTACTTC
TRBV19	14	-	-	TRBJ1-1	CASSIETVNTEAFF	TGTGCCAGTAGTATAGAAACTGTGAACACTGAAGCTTTCTTT
TRBV11-2	15	-	TRBD1	TRBJ1-1	CASRFPGQGGTEAFF	TGTGCCAGCAGGTTTCCGGGACAGGGGGGCACTGAAGCTTTCTTT
TRBV5-6	15	-	TRBD1	TRBJ2-5	CASTRPRQGGETQYF	TGTGCCAGCACCCGGCCCCGACAGGGGGGGGAGACCCAGTACTTC
TRBV5-1	14	-	-	TRBJ2-3	CASSREQLRDTQYF	TGCGCCAGCAGCCGGGAGCAGTTGAGAGATACGCAGTATTTT
TRBV7-2	13	few	-	TRBJ1-5	CASSLPGNQPQHF	TGTGCCAGCAGCTTACCAGGAAATCAGCCCCAGCATTTT
TRBV14	17	-	TRBD2	TRBJ2-1	CASSQMTSGISYNEQFF	TGTGCCAGCAGCCAAATGACTAGCGGGATCTCCTACAATGAGCAGTTCTTC
TRBV19	13	few	TRBD1	TRBJ2-4	CASSRQGGLIQYF	TGTGCCAGTAGTCGACAGGGGGGTCTCATTCAGTACTTC
TRBV29-1	13	-	TRBD2	TRBJ2-7	CSYRDYVRNEQYF	TGCAGCTACCGGGACTATGTCCGCAACGAGCAGTACTTC
TRBV5-4	13	-	-	TRBJ2-7	CASSSTTSREQYF	TGTGCCAGCAGCTCTACTACATCTAGGGAGCAGTACTTC
TRBV18	13	-	TRBD1	TRBJ1-1	CASSPTGVTEAFF	TGTGCCAGCTCACCGACAGGGGTTACTGAAGCTTTCTTT
TRBV5-1	15	-	TRBD2	TRBJ2-1	CASSPSGNSYNEQFF	TGCGCCAGCAGCCCTAGCGGCAATTCCTACAATGAGCAGTTCTTC
TRBV13	15	-	TRBD1	TRBJ2-2	CASSTTGGLTGELFF	TGTGCCAGCAGCACGACAGGGGGCTTAACCGGGGAGCTGTTTTTT
TRBV5-1	15	-	-	TRBJ2-3	CASSFKQGGLDTQYF	TGCGCCAGCAGCTTCAAACAGGGGGGGTTAGATACGCAGTATTTT
TRBV15	15	-	-	TRBJ2-4	CATSDPTSSKNIQYF	TGTGCCACCAGCGACCCGACTAGTTCCAAAAACATTCAGTACTTC
TRBV10-1	12	-	-	TRBJ2-3	CASSDLQNTQYF	TGCGCCAGCAGTGATTTGCAGAATACGCAGTATTTT
TRBV19	16	-	-	TRBJ1-1	CASSYFSGSLGTEAFF	TGTGCCAGTAGTTATTTCTCCGGGAGCCTGGGGACTGAAGCTTTCTTT
TRBV2	14	-	-	TRBJ2-7	CASSEQGQTYEQYF	TGTGCCAGCAGTGAACAGGGGCAGACCTACGAGCAGTACTTC
TRBV2	15	-	-	TRBJ2-1	CASTKQTSRANEQFF	TGTGCCAGCACAAAGCAGACTAGTAGAGCCAATGAGCAGTTCTTC
TRBV10-3	15	-	-	TRBJ2-7	CAISEVGGGGPEQYF	TGTGCCATCAGTGAGGTTGGGGGGGGCGGGCCCGAGCAGTACTTC
TRBV6-1	16	-	-	TRBJ1-5	CASSEEVRAGNQPQHF	TGTGCCAGCAGTGAAGAGGTCAGAGCGGGCAATCAGCCCCAGCATTTT
TRBV7-3	15	-	-	TRBJ2-5	CASSLVGGNSETQYF	TGTGCCAGCAGCTTAGTAGGAGGGAACTCGGAGACCCAGTACTTC
TRBV25-1	18	-	TRBD2	TRBJ2-4	CASRVNPGGPNIRNIQYF	TGTGCCAGCAGGGTAAACCCGGGAGGGCCGAACATTAGGAACATTCAGTACTTC
TRBV2	19	few	TRBD2	TRBJ2-7	CASRVSSVTSGRRRDEQYF	TGTGCCAGCAGAGTATCCTCTGTGACTAGCGGGAGGAGAAGGGACGAGCAGTACTTC